The 28 T cell receptor beta chains reported below all come from one sample, sequenced in a study of cytomegalovirus exposure and HLA in healthy donors (dated by TCRdb to about 2017). Library preparation used the immunoSEQ multiplex PCR assay. For the multiplex PCR, a mixture combining 60 forward primers for TCR Vbeta segments and 13 reverse primers for TCR Jbeta segments was used. The source is immuneACCESS, and TCRdb retained only in-frame sequences with V and J called. Part of the clones is not carried over; for the studies checked, unresolved V genes explain less than half of this, and the remainder is unexplained. The record for this sample contains 35,000 to 50,000 clones. Jointly, the top ten make up 3% to 4% of the sample. Sequences were obtained from PBMCs. The source is a woman aged 25 to 45 in good health and CMV-seropositive.

To note about this clone: One junction end disagrees with the germline gene, perhaps due to a read error. The chain uses TRBV6-1 and TRBJ2-7, with D possibly TRBD1 on 5 matching bases. CDR1 MNHNS and CDR2 SASEGT come from the germline V gene. This CDR3 is built from 11 residues. The chain's CDR3 is CASSDYPTERF. In nucleotides, the CDR3 is TGTGCCAGCAGTGATTACCCGACAGAGCGCTTC.

The chain combines TRBV27 with TRBJ2-5, with TRBD2 matching 14 bases. The trim removed 4 bases at V and 5 bases at J, leaving 9 bases unmatched. The CDR3 loop spans 17 amino acids. Germline CDR1 is MNHEY and CDR2 is SMNVEV (reference sequence). The CDR3 sequence is CASSSRRLAGGLETQYF. The CDR3 DNA follows: TGTGCCAGCAGTTCCCGCCGACTAGCGGGGGGGCTCGAGACCCAGTACTTC.

Here the CDR3 DNA reads TGCGCCAGCAGCTTGGCCGTAGGGGGCGACGAGCAGTACTTC. Protein product: CASSLAVGGDEQYF. The chain uses TRBV5-1 and TRBJ2-7; 7 bases align to TRBD1. CDR3 size: 14 residues. CDR1 SGHRS and CDR2 YFSETQ come from the germline V gene. The V segment lost 0 bases and the J segment 5 bases; nucleotides outside the gene matches: 5.

The chain recombines TRBV19 with TRBJ1-1; D might be TRBD1 (6 bases). Germline assignment: CDR1 LNHDA and CDR2 SQIVND (reference sequence). Trimming removed 3 bases at V and 4 bases at J, with 12 bases between. The CDR3 totals 14 residues. CDR3 DNA sequence: TGTGCCAGTAGTATTGCGGGGGCTGGCACTGAAGCTTTCTTT. It encodes CASSIAGAGTEAFF.

This rearrangement joins TRBV6-1 to TRBJ1-6; TRBD1 aligns across 7 bases. With V trimmed by 0 bases and J by 5 bases, 1 base remained unmatched. The CDR3 is 15 residues long. In germline, CDR1 is MNHNS, CDR2 SASEGT. The CDR3 region is CASSEATGHNSPLHF. The CDR3 DNA sequence: TGTGCCAGCAGTGAAGCGACAGGGCATAATTCACCCCTCCACTTT.

The rearrangement joins TRBV5-1 to TRBJ1-1; unclear D gene. Germline V lookup: CDR1 SGHRS, CDR2 YFSETQ. The CDR3 consists of 17 residues. Trimming cost V 0 bases and J 1 base, with 16 bases left between them. The CDR3, as DNA: TGCGCCAGCAGCTTGGCAGGTTCTCAGGCCGCGAACACTGAAGCTTTCTTT. Encoded protein: CASSLAGSQAANTEAFF.

The chain has TRBV7-2 and TRBJ1-5; TRBD1 matches 9 bases. The ends lost 1 base at V and 3 bases at J; junction bases unmatched: 4. The germline V gene encodes CDR1 SGHTA and CDR2 FQGNSA. This CDR3 region has 16 residues. CDR3 sequence: CASSLVGQGFNQPQHF. In DNA, the CDR3 is TGTGCCAGCAGCTTAGTGGGACAGGGATTCAATCAGCCCCAGCATTTT.

The chain uses TRBV10-3 and TRBJ1-2; no reliable D call. Per the germline V gene, CDR1 is ENHRY and CDR2 is SYGVKD. V was clipped by 2 bases and J by 4 bases, with 8 bases between them. The CDR3 runs 13 residues. The CDR3 sequence is CAISEGQVYGYTF. The DNA of the CDR3 is TGTGCCATCAGTGAGGGGCAGGTCTATGGCTACACCTTC.

The J gene is TRBJ2-3, the V gene TRBV7-2, with 11 bases fitting TRBD2. The V and J ends lost 4 bases and 6 bases, in that order; junction bases with no gene match: 9. The CDR3 is 16 amino acids. Per the germline V gene, CDR1 is SGHTA and CDR2 is FQGNSA. The CDR3 DNA follows: TGTGCCAGCAGCTCCCTTAGCGGGGGGGCCTCCGATACGCAGTATTTT. Translated, it gives CASSSLSGGASDTQYF.

The DNA of the CDR3 is TGTGCCAGCAGTTTGGCCCCTCCGGGCAGGGCCTCCTACAATGAGCAGTTCTTC. Protein product: CASSLAPPGRASYNEQFF. J is TRBJ2-1 and V is TRBV27, with TRBD1 as a possible D gene (5 bases). V lost 3 bases, J lost 0 bases, and 18 bases lay in between. This CDR3 is 18 amino acids long. Germline V lookup: CDR1 MNHEY, CDR2 SMNVEV (reference sequence).

The rearrangement joins TRBV6-5 to TRBJ2-7; no clear D. The V end was cut by 2 bases, the J end by 0 bases, with 11 bases between. This CDR3 comprises 15 residues. Germline assignment: CDR1 MNHEY and CDR2 SVGAGI. Written as DNA, the CDR3 is TGTGCCAGCAGTTACACTTGGAGCACCTCCTACGAGCAGTACTTC. Translating it yields CASSYTWSTSYEQYF.

The J gene is TRBJ1-4, the V gene TRBV27; D perhaps matches TRBD1 (5 bases). The CDR3 is made up of 15 amino acids. CDR1 and CDR2 from the germline V gene are MNHEY and SMNVEV (reference sequence). V was shortened by 2 bases and J by 7 bases, with 14 bases between the two germline ends. The CDR3 nucleotides read TGTGCCAGCAGTTTACAGGGACGGGGAGGTGAAAAACTGTTTTTT. Translating gives CASSLQGRGGEKLFF.

The chain recombines TRBV10-2 with TRBJ1-5, with 7 bases that match TRBD1. The CDR3 has 17 amino acids. The V and J ends lost 4 bases and 2 bases, in that order; junction bases with no gene match: 11. CDR1 is WSHSY, CDR2 SAAADI, per germline. CDR3 sequence: CASSARLQGNGNQPQHF. The DNA of the CDR3 is TGCGCCAGCAGTGCACGCCTACAGGGGAATGGCAATCAGCCCCAGCATTTT.

The V call is TRBV7-6, the J call TRBJ2-2; 9 bases fit TRBD2. This CDR3 has 14 residues. Germline CDR1 SGHVS, CDR2 FNYEAQ. V shed 3 bases, J shed 4 bases, and the junction held 0 bases outside the gene matches. CDR3: CASSLTSGTGELFF. CDR3 DNA sequence: TGTGCCAGCAGCTTGACTAGCGGCACCGGGGAGCTGTTTTTT.

This chain uses TRBV11-3 with TRBJ2-6; maybe TRBD2 (6 bases). CDR3 size: 18 residues. Trimming pared 4 bases from V and 2 bases from J, leaving 18 bases between. Germline V CDR1 and CDR2: SGHNT, YENEEA. The DNA of the CDR3 is TGTGCCAGCAGCTCACCGGGGACTCAGGTTCCTGGGGCCAACGTCCTGACTTTC. This sequence encodes CASSSPGTQVPGANVLTF.

The chain links TRBV5-6 to TRBJ1-1, with 7 nucleotides matching TRBD1. CDR1 and CDR2 (germline): SGHDT, YYEEEE. V shed 5 bases and J 7 bases; nucleotides not matched to a gene: 14. This CDR3 has 15 residues. CDR3 region: CASRVRGVSGGEAFF. CDR3 DNA: TGTGCCAGCAGAGTTAGGGGGGTATCAGGGGGTGAAGCTTTCTTT.

J is TRBJ2-1 and V is TRBV2, with a possible D match to TRBD1 (6 bases). Germline CDR1 is SNHLY and CDR2 is FYNNEI. Trimming stripped 6 bases from V and 6 bases from J, with 9 bases between. The CDR3 contains 12 residues. DNA for the CDR3: TGTGCCAGCAGCGCCAGGGGCAATGAGCAGTTCTTC. Its translation is CASSARGNEQFF.

The V call is TRBV6-1, the J call TRBJ1-3; D possibly corresponds to TRBD1 (6 bases). Trimming took off 3 bases at V and 2 bases at J, with 8 bases between the two ends. The CDR3 loop spans 14 amino acids. CDR1 is MNHNS, CDR2 SASEGT, per germline. CDR3 DNA: TGTGCCAGCAGTGAGCCAGGGGCTGGAAACACCATATATTTT. This translates into CASSEPGAGNTIYF.

The chain recombines TRBV6-1 with TRBJ1-2, with D tentatively TRBD1 (5 bases). This CDR3 region has 15 residues. V was trimmed by 1 base and J by 3 bases, leaving 12 bases between them. CDR1 and CDR2 from the germline V gene are MNHNS and SASEGT. The CDR3 nucleotides are TGTGCCAGCAGTGAAGAGGACACGGCCTACTATGGCTACACCTTC. This codes for CASSEEDTAYYGYTF.

The rearrangement joins TRBV19 to TRBJ1-2; TRBD1 matches at 7 bases. Germline values: CDR1 LNHDA, CDR2 SQIVND (reference sequence). The CDR3 contains 14 residues. J lost 4 bases, V lost 6 bases, and 8 bases had no gene match. The DNA for the CDR3 is TGTGCCAGTAGCTGGCGGGACAGATTCTATGGCTACACCTTC. Its translation is CASSWRDRFYGYTF.

V and J are TRBV19 and TRBJ2-7; 9 bases align to TRBD1. Germline V gene sequence: CDR1 LNHDA, CDR2 SQIVND (reference sequence). The CDR3 consists of 16 residues. Trimming took 3 bases from V and 2 from J; bases not matched to a gene: 8. CDR3 DNA: TGTGCCAGTAGTATTGACCGGGACAGGGACCCCTACGAGCAGTACTTC. Translation gives CASSIDRDRDPYEQYF.

The chain links TRBV27 to TRBJ1-5; D gene unclear. CDR3 length: 12 amino acids. V was pared by 3 bases and J by 6 bases, with 6 bases between. Germline assignment: CDR1 MNHEY and CDR2 SMNVEV (reference sequence). Here the CDR3 DNA reads TGTGCCAGCAGTTTTATCGGTCAGCCCCAGCATTTT. Amino acid sequence: CASSFIGQPQHF.

The gene calls are TRBV2 and TRBJ1-4; 7 bases line up with TRBD1. The length of the CDR3 is 15 residues. Germline CDR1 SNHLY, CDR2 FYNNEI. The V and J ends lost 6 bases and 8 bases, in that order; junction bases with no gene match: 12. CDR3 bases: TGTGCCAGCAGACTTCGGACAGGTGGATTGGAAAAACTGTTTTTT. The encoded protein is CASRLRTGGLEKLFF.

The chain employs TRBV7-7 and TRBJ1-4, with D possibly matching TRBD1 (5 bases). The CDR3 runs 14 residues. Trimming stripped 4 bases from V and 7 bases from J, with 13 bases between. Germline V gene sequence: CDR1 SSHAT, CDR2 FNYEAQ (reference sequence). CDR3 residues: CASSSGLDGEKLFF. CDR3 sequence (DNA): TGTGCCAGCAGCTCGGGACTTGATGGTGAAAAACTGTTTTTT.

V and J are TRBV6-6 and TRBJ2-3; D remains ambiguous. Germline assignment: CDR1 MNHNY and CDR2 SVGAGI (reference sequence). Trimming stripped 5 bases from V and 1 base from J, with 4 bases between. The CDR3 is made up of 12 amino acids. CDR3 sequence (DNA): TGTGCCAGCAGTAGAGGCACAGATACGCAGTATTTT. Translated, it gives CASSRGTDTQYF.

The chain links TRBV28 to TRBJ2-5, with D possibly TRBD2 on 5 matching bases. Trimming stripped 2 bases from V and 1 base from J, with 11 bases between. The CDR3 has 15 residues. Germline V gene data show CDR1 as MDHEN and CDR2 as SYDVKM. This CDR3 is CASSLGGSIQETQYF. The CDR3 DNA reads as TGTGCCAGCAGTTTAGGCGGGTCCATCCAAGAGACCCAGTACTTC.

V and J are TRBV11-1 and TRBJ1-1, with no clear D. The germline V gene encodes CDR1 SGHAT and CDR2 FQDESV (reference sequence). V gave up 5 bases and J gave up 0 bases, with 10 bases separating them. The CDR3 length is 14 residues. The CDR3 DNA follows: TGTGCCAGCAGCGTACATAGCATGAACACTGAAGCTTTCTTT. Amino acid sequence: CASSVHSMNTEAFF. The full variable domain, completed using reference TRBV11-1 and TRBJ1-1, is EAEVAQSPRYKITEKSQAVAFWCDPISGHATLYWYRQILGQGPELLVQFQDESVVDDSQLPKDRFSAERLKGVDSTLKIQPAELGDSAMYLCASSVHSMNTEAFFGQGTRLTVV.

The CDR3 region has the DNA TGTGCCAGTAAGGCGTCAGGGGGCAGCAGCTATGGCTACACCTTC. Residues: CASKASGGSSYGYTF. The chain couples TRBV19 to TRBJ1-2; 8 bases are shared with TRBD1. Germline values: CDR1 LNHDA, CDR2 SQIVND (reference sequence). The CDR3 is made up of 15 amino acids. With V trimmed by 7 bases and J by 4 bases, 11 bases remained unmatched.